Following are 26 T cell receptor beta chains from one sample sequenced in a study of cytomegalovirus exposure and HLA in healthy donors. Amplification used 60 Vbeta primers and 13 Jbeta primers. TCRdb's table, derived via immunoSEQ multiplex PCR, lists solely in-frame clones and lacks some. The table shows about 150,000 clones, with about 76% occurring only once. Source material: PBMCs. These receptors were taken from a human donor in good health.

The table lists this clone with a count of one. The V call is TRBV6-6, the J call TRBJ2-5; 7 bases map to TRBD2. The germline gives CDR1 MNHNY, CDR2 SVGAGI (reference sequence). Germline trimming cut 0 bases from V and 2 bases from J; bases unmatched to any gene: 3. There are 15 residues in the CDR3. The CDR3 is CASSYSAGVQETQYF. The CDR3 DNA reads TGTGCCAGCAGTTACTCGGCGGGAGTTCAAGAGACCCAGTACTTC.

The CDR3 sequence: CASSYASGEQYF. The DNA of the CDR3 is TGTGCCAGCAGCTACGCAAGCGGCGAGCAGTACTTC. The gene calls are TRBV11-2 and TRBJ2-7; a weak D match, TRBD2 (5 bases). The ends were cut back, 4 bases at V and 6 bases at J, with 10 bases in the middle. The germline V gene encodes CDR1 SGHAT and CDR2 FQNNGV. This CDR3 is built from 12 residues.

This clone was seen more than once but under ten times. The V gene is TRBV19, the J gene TRBJ2-5; 7 bases fit TRBD1. Trimming cost V 2 bases and J 4 bases; bases outside gene matches: 7. Germline V gene data show CDR1 as LNHDA and CDR2 as SQIVND (reference sequence). The CDR3 sequence is 15 residues long. DNA for the CDR3: TGTGCCAGTAGTATATTATCGACAGGGCGAGAGACCCAGTACTTC. Translated, it gives CASSILSTGRETQYF.

Comments on this clone: Since no conserved phenylalanine or tryptophan closes the CDR3, a read error is the likely cause. The limits of the CDR3 on the DNA are not certain, so only TCRdb's listed CDR3 is given. CDR3 protein: CASSLAQGR. This chain connects TRBV7-7 to TRBJ2-4; the table calls TRBD1, which could not be checked here. Germline V gives CDR1 SSHAT, CDR2 FNYEAQ (reference sequence). The CDR3 region is 9 residues in length, termini included.

V usage is TRBV28 and J usage is TRBJ2-5; 12 nucleotides match TRBD1. Germline CDR1 is MDHEN and CDR2 is SYDVKM. The trim removed 6 bases at V and 5 bases at J, leaving 7 bases unmatched. The CDR3 consists of 15 residues. Here the CDR3 DNA reads TGTGCCAGCAGCCGGGACAGGGGGCGTGAGGAGACCCAGTACTTC. This gives the protein CASSRDRGREETQYF. Looking up the rest from reference TRBV28 and TRBJ2-5 gives the full variable domain: DVKVTQSSRYLVKRTGEKVFLECVQDMDHENMFWYRQDPGLGLRLIYFSYDVKMKEKGDIPEGYSVSREKKERFSLILESASTNQTSMYLCASSRDRGREETQYFGPGTRLLVL.

This clone was found once. The V call is TRBV28, the J call TRBJ2-7; D perhaps matches TRBD2 (6 bases). Trimming took 4 bases from V and 4 from J, leaving 26 bases between them. The CDR3 has 18 residues. Germline CDR1 and CDR2: MDHEN and SYDVKM. DNA of the CDR3: TGTGCCAGCAGTTCCCTCGGAGGGTCGGAAGCGGGTCATTACGAGCAGTACTTC. Its protein product is CASSSLGGSEAGHYEQYF. The complete variable domain, with remaining parts taken from reference TRBV28 and TRBJ2-7, reads DVKVTQSSRYLVKRTGEKVFLECVQDMDHENMFWYRQDPGLGLRLIYFSYDVKMKEKGDIPEGYSVSREKKERFSLILESASTNQTSMYLCASSSLGGSEAGHYEQYFGPGTRLTVT.

The chain joins TRBV19 to TRBJ1-1; D uncertain. CDR1 LNHDA and CDR2 SQIVND come from the germline V gene (reference sequence). This CDR3 spans 16 amino acids. V was pared by 5 bases and J by 3 bases, with 19 bases between. The CDR3 nucleotides read TGTGCCAGTAGTCGGACCTCACGGGGTGGGGACACTGAAGCTTTCTTT. Translation: CASSRTSRGGDTEAFF.

This clone was seen once. The V and J genes are TRBV5-6 and TRBJ2-1, with TRBD1 matching 8 bases. J lost 3 bases, V lost 4 bases, and 12 bases had no gene match. The CDR3 spans 17 residues. Per germline, CDR1 SGHDT and CDR2 YYEEEE. The CDR3 loop reads CASSALLGQGYYNEQFF. CDR3 in DNA: TGTGCCAGCAGCGCCCTGCTAGGACAGGGCTACTACAATGAGCAGTTCTTC.

The rearrangement links TRBV6-5 to TRBJ2-1; 8 nucleotides align to TRBD2. Germline values: CDR1 MNHEY, CDR2 SVGAGI. The CDR3 spans 13 residues. Germline trimming cut 8 bases from V and 4 bases from J; bases unmatched to any gene: 4. CDR3 sequence: CASSQRGYNEQFF. CDR3 bases: TGTGCCAGCTCCCAGCGGGGGTACAATGAGCAGTTCTTC.

The chain employs TRBV15 and TRBJ2-7; no clear D gene. This CDR3 is built from 14 residues. V gave up 0 bases and J gave up 3 bases, with 9 bases separating them. Germline values: CDR1 LNHNV, CDR2 YYDKDF (reference sequence). CDR3 nucleotides: TGTGCCACCAGCAGAGATGAGCGTCTCTACGAGCAGTACTTC. This translates into CATSRDERLYEQYF.

This clone was found a few times. The chain uses TRBV21-1 and TRBJ2-5; the table gives TRBD2 as D, unverified against the DNA. TRBV21-1 is listed as a pseudogene. The length of the CDR3 is 21 residues. The CDR3 DNA is TGTGCCAGCAGCAAAGTGGGGGTTGCGGGGAAACCTTCCCCCTCGCAAGAGACCCAGTACTTC. This sequence encodes CASSKVGVAGKPSPSQETQYF.

The V gene is TRBV10-2, the J gene TRBJ1-4; D gene uncertain. Trimming left V 7 bases short and J 6 bases short, with 12 bases between. Germline V gene data show CDR1 as WSHSY and CDR2 as SAAADI. The CDR3 loop spans 13 amino acids. This chain's CDR3 is CASTLSGHEKLFF. The CDR3 nucleotides read TGCGCCAGCACCCTATCAGGCCATGAAAAACTGTTTTTT.

The V gene is TRBV6-9, the J gene TRBJ1-5; D might be TRBD1 (5 bases). CDR1 and CDR2 (germline): MNHGY, SVAAGI. There are 14 residues in the CDR3. The V end lost 1 base, the J end lost 6 bases, and 10 bases lay between the germline ends. CDR3 coding DNA: TGTGCCAGCAGTTATTTAAGGGGCAGTCAGCCCCAGCATTTT. Translated: CASSYLRGSQPQHF.

The V gene is TRBV19, the J gene TRBJ1-5; TRBD1 agrees at 8 bases. CDR3 size: 15 residues. V shed 4 bases, J shed 5 bases, and the junction held 7 bases outside the gene matches. Per germline, CDR1 LNHDA and CDR2 SQIVND (reference sequence). CDR3 DNA sequence: TGTGCCAGTAGTACGGACAGGGATTTTGATCAGCCCCAGCATTTT. Translating it yields CASSTDRDFDQPQHF.

The CDR3 here is CASSLVVRETQYF. DNA for the CDR3: TGTGCCAGCAGCTTAGTTGTTAGAGAGACCCAGTACTTC. The gene calls are TRBV7-2 and TRBJ2-5; D remains unclear. This CDR3 is 13 amino acids long. V was pared by 1 base and J by 4 bases, with 7 bases between. The germline V gene encodes CDR1 SGHTA and CDR2 FQGNSA.

The CDR3 DNA sequence: TGTGCCAGCAGTCAGGACAGGGGGATCAGCAATCAGCCCCAGCATTTT. Amino acids: CASSQDRGISNQPQHF. The chain recombines TRBV28 with TRBJ1-5; TRBD1 agrees at 10 bases. The germline V gene has CDR1 MDHEN and CDR2 SYDVKM. The CDR3 is made up of 16 amino acids. Losses at the gene ends were 5 bases for V and 1 base for J; bases not matched to a gene: 5.

The V call is TRBV9, the J call TRBJ1-2, with 7 nucleotides matching TRBD1. Germline CDR1 reads SGDLS; CDR2 reads YYNGEE. This CDR3 is built from 16 residues. Trimming removed 3 bases from V and 4 bases from J; junction bases left unmatched: 12. The CDR3, as DNA: TGTGCCAGCAGCGCCCCTATCGGCACAGGGGCCTATGGCTACACCTTC. Its translation is CASSAPIGTGAYGYTF.

The chain links TRBV6-6 to TRBJ1-2; D unresolved. CDR3 length: 13 residues. CDR1 and CDR2 (germline): MNHNY, SVGAGI (reference sequence). Between the trimmed V and J ends, which lost 0 bases and 8 bases, there was a span of 10 bases. The CDR3 nucleotides are TGTGCCAGCAGTTACTCTACCGTGGAGGGCTACACCTTC. Translation: CASSYSTVEGYTF.

This clone was counted a single time. This chain joins TRBV28 and TRBJ2-5; 7 bases agree with TRBD1. Germline V CDR1 and CDR2: MDHEN, SYDVKM. V lost 4 bases to trimming and J lost 2 bases; unmatched junction nucleotides: 7. CDR3 length: 15 amino acids. For the CDR3, the DNA is TGTGCCAGCAGTTCGGGGACAGTGCCTCAAGAGACCCAGTACTTC. This codes for CASSSGTVPQETQYF.

This clone occurred a few times. This chain connects TRBV7-2 to TRBJ2-3; TRBD2 matches 7 bases. Germline values: CDR1 SGHTA, CDR2 FQGNSA. The CDR3 is 15 amino acids. V lost 0 bases to trimming and J lost 6 bases; unmatched junction nucleotides: 6. The CDR3 region is CASSLAGGWKDTQYF. Written as DNA, the CDR3 is TGTGCCAGCAGCTTAGCGGGAGGGTGGAAGGATACGCAGTATTTT.

J is TRBJ1-4 and V is TRBV7-6; 8 bases fit TRBD1. Germline V gene data show CDR1 as SGHVS and CDR2 as FNYEAQ. V lost 2 bases to trimming and J lost 3 bases; unmatched junction nucleotides: 5. The CDR3 sequence is 16 residues long. The chain's CDR3 is CASSLSGTGANEKLFF. CDR3 DNA sequence: TGTGCCAGCAGCTTATCCGGGACAGGAGCTAATGAAAAACTGTTTTTT.

The chain employs TRBV6-1 and TRBJ1-1; D gene ambiguous. V was clipped by 3 bases and J by 0 bases, with 8 bases between them. The CDR3 is 14 residues long. Per germline, CDR1 MNHNS and CDR2 SASEGT. The CDR3 here is CASSDWPMNTEAFF. The CDR3 coding sequence is TGTGCCAGCAGTGACTGGCCGATGAACACTGAAGCTTTCTTT.

This clone was counted a single time. The chain recombines TRBV7-9 with TRBJ2-1, with 8 bases fitting TRBD2. Looked up from germline, CDR1 is SEHNR and CDR2 is FQNEAQ (reference sequence). J lost 2 bases, V lost 5 bases, and 5 bases had no gene match. This CDR3 comprises 15 residues. The CDR3 DNA sequence: TGTGCCAGCAGCCAAACTAGCGGAGCCTACAATGAGCAGTTCTTC. The encoded protein is CASSQTSGAYNEQFF.

The rearrangement links TRBV5-1 to TRBJ2-1, with 11 bases identical to TRBD1. V trimming: 6 bases; J trimming: 8 bases; junction bases outside the gene matches: 10. Germline CDR1 is SGHRS and CDR2 is YFSETQ. The CDR3 covers 15 residues. This CDR3 reads CASTEGTGGTDEQFF. The CDR3 nucleotides are TGCGCCAGCACCGAAGGGACAGGGGGAACGGATGAGCAGTTCTTC.

This clone has only one observation. The J gene is TRBJ1-1, the V gene TRBV7-9; a weak D match, TRBD1 (5 bases). Germline assignment: CDR1 SEHNR and CDR2 FQNEAQ (reference sequence). The CDR3 extends over 15 amino acids. V lost 5 bases to trimming and J lost 0 bases, with 13 bases between them. DNA for the CDR3: TGTGCCAGCAGCCCCGCGGGGGTTGTGAACACTGAAGCTTTCTTT. Amino acid sequence: CASSPAGVVNTEAFF. Together with reference TRBV7-9 and TRBJ1-1, the CDR3 gives the full variable domain: DTGVSQNPRHKITKRGQNVTFRCDPISEHNRLYWYRQTLGQGPEFLTYFQNEAQLEKSRLLSDRFSAERPKGSFSTLEIQRTEQGDSAMYLCASSPAGVVNTEAFFGQGTRLTVV.

The chain recombines TRBV5-6 with TRBJ1-4; D gene unclear. CDR3 length: 12 residues. Looked up from germline, CDR1 is SGHDT and CDR2 is YYEEEE. V lost 5 bases, J lost 4 bases, and 6 bases lay in between. For the CDR3, the DNA is TGTGCCAGCAGTTTGCTTAATGAAAAACTGTTTTTT. It translates to CASSLLNEKLFF. The complete variable domain, with remaining parts taken from reference TRBV5-6 and TRBJ1-4, reads DAGVTQSPTHLIKTRGQQVTLRCSPKSGHDTVSWYQQALGQGPQFIFQYYEEEERQRGNFPDRFSGHQFPNYSSELNVNALLLGDSALYLCASSLLNEKLFFGSGTQLSVL.